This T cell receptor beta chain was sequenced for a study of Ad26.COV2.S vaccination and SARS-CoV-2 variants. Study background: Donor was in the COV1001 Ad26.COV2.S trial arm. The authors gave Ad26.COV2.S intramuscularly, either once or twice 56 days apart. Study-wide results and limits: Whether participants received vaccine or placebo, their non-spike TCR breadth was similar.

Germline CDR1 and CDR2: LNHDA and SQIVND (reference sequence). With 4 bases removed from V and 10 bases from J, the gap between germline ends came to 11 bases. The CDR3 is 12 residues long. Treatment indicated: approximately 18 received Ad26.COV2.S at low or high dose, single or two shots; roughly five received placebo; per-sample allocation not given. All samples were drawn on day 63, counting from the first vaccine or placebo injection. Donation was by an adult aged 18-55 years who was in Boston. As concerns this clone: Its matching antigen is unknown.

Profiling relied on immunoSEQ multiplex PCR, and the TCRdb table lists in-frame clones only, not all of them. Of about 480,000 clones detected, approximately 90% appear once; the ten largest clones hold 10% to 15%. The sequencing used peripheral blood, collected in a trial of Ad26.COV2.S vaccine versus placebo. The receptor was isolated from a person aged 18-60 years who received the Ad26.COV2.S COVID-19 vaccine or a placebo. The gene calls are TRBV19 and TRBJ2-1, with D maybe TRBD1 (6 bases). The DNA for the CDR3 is TGTGCCAGTAGTACGACAGGACCAGAGCAGTTCTTC. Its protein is CASSTTGPEQFF.